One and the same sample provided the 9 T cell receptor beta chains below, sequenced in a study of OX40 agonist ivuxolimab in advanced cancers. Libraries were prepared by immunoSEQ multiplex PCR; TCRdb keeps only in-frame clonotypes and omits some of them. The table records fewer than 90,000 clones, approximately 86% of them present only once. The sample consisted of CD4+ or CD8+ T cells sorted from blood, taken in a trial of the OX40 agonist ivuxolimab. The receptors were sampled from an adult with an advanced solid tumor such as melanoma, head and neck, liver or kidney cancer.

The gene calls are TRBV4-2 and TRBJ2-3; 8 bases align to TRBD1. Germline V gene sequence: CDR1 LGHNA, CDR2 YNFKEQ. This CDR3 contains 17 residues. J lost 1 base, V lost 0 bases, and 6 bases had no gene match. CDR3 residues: CASSQEGETGGTDTQYF. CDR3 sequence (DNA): TGTGCCAGCAGCCAAGAAGGGGAGACAGGGGGCACAGATACGCAGTATTTT.

In DNA form, the CDR3 reads TGTGCCAGCAACAACGTTGGGGGCTGGGAGATGAACACTGAAGCTTTCTTT. It yields the protein CASNNVGGWEMNTEAFF. The chain is built from TRBV2 and TRBJ1-1, with D possibly TRBD1 on 6 matching bases. V lost 7 bases to trimming and J lost 0 bases, with 21 bases between them. Germline loops: CDR1 SNHLY, CDR2 FYNNEI. The CDR3 consists of 17 residues.

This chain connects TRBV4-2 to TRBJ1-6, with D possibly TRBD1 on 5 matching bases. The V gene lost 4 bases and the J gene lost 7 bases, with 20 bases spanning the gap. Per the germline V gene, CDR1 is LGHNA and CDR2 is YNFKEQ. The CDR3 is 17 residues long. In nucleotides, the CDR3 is TGTGCCAGCAGCCCCATCCGAGGAAGGGGTGAAAATTCACCCCTCCACTTT. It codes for CASSPIRGRGENSPLHF.

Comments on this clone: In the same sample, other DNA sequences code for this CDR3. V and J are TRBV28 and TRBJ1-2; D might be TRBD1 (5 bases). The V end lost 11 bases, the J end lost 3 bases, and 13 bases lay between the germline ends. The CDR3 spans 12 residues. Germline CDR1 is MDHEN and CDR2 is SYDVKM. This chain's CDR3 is CASSWGDYGYTF. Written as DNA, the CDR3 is TGTGCCTCCTCGTGGGGGGACTATGGCTACACCTTC.

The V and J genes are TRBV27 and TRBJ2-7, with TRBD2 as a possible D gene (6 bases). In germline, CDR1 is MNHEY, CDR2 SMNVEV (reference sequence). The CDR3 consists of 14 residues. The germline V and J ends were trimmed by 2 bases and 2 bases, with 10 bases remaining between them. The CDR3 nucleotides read TGTGCCAGCAGTTTAAAGGGAGGCCCCTACGAGCAGTACTTC. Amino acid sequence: CASSLKGGPYEQYF.

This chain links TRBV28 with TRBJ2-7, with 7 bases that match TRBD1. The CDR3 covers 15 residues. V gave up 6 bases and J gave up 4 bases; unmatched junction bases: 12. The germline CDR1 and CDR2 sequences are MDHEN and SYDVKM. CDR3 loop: CASRSPKGAPYEQYF. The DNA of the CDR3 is TGTGCCAGCAGATCCCCGAAGGGGGCCCCTTACGAGCAGTACTTC.

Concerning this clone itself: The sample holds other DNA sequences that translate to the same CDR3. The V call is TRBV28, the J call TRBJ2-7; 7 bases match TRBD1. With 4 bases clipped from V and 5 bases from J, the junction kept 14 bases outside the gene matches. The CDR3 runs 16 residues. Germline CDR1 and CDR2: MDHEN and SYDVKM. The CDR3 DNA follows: TGTGCCAGCAGTTACACGACAGGGAGAGGGAAAAACGAGCAGTACTTC. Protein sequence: CASSYTTGRGKNEQYF.

CDR3 nucleotide sequence: TGTGCCAGCAGCCTCCAGGCGGCTGGCTACACCTTC. It specifies CASSLQAAGYTF. The chain uses TRBV7-4 and TRBJ1-2; D ambiguous. This CDR3 is 12 amino acids long. Trimming removed 5 bases from V and 7 bases from J, with 11 bases in between. Germline-derived CDR1 and CDR2 are SGHVT and SQSDAQ.

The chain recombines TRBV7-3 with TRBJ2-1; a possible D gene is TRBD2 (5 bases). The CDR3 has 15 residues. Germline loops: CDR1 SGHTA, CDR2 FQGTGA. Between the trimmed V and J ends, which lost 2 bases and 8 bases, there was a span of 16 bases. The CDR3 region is CASSLQTPGVDEQFF. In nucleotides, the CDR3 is TGTGCCAGCAGCTTACAGACCCCCGGGGTCGATGAGCAGTTCTTC.